This T cell receptor beta chain was obtained from a study of OX40 agonist ivuxolimab in advanced cancers. The germline gives CDR1 MNHEY, CDR2 SVGAGI. This CDR3 is 15 amino acids long. The V gene end was trimmed by 4 bases and the J gene end by 4 bases; junction bases not matched to a gene: 5. The repertoire was sequenced with immunoSEQ multiplex PCR; TCRdb's copy has only in-frame clones and lacks some. The top ten hold 0.5% to 0.7% of the sample, which has around 76,000 clones, roughly 85% seen once. The chain couples TRBV6-5 to TRBJ2-3; 10 nucleotides match TRBD2. Sequences were derived from CD4+ or CD8+ T cells sorted from blood, sampled in a trial of the OX40 agonist ivuxolimab. The sequence was collected from an adult with an advanced solid tumor such as melanoma, head and neck, liver or kidney cancer. The CDR3 nucleotides read TGTGCCAGCAGTTTTCGACTAGCGGGCCCAGATACGCAGTATTTT. Its translation is CASSFRLAGPDTQYF.